This T cell receptor beta chain was retrieved from a study of cytomegalovirus exposure and HLA in healthy donors. Germline CDR1 reads SGHRS; CDR2 reads YFSETQ. With 0 bases clipped from V and 0 bases from J, the junction kept 4 bases outside the gene matches. This CDR3 region has 16 residues. PCR involved 60 Vbeta and 13 Jbeta primers. Data came from immunoSEQ multiplex PCR; TCRdb stores just in-frame clones and leaves some out. This sample has approximately 280,000 clones; 86% occur once, and the top ten carry roughly 4%. The TCR sequence derives from a man in his forties in good health and CMV-seropositive. Sequencing was carried out using PBMCs. V and J are TRBV5-1 and TRBJ2-7; 9 bases line up with TRBD1. As DNA, the CDR3 is TGCGCCAGCAGCTTGGAAGGACAGGGGAGCTCCTACGAGCAGTACTTC. Translating it yields CASSLEGQGSSYEQYF.